What follows are 20 T cell receptor beta chains derived from one specimen sequenced in a study of blood T cell repertoires in COVID-19. The assay was immunoSEQ multiplex PCR, and TCRdb's table has in-frame clones only and misses some. The sample gives 180,000 or so clones, 65% to 90% of which show up once; roughly 8.2% is in the top ten. Sequencing input: peripheral blood. The source of these receptors is a man aged 55 to 70 with acute or convalescent COVID-19.

The chain recombines TRBV11-2 with TRBJ1-4; no reliable D call. Trimming took 1 base from V and 6 from J, leaving 12 bases between them. CDR3 length: 15 amino acids. Germline CDR1 is SGHAT and CDR2 is FQNNGV. This CDR3 is CASSLGAGYHEKLFF. In nucleotides, the CDR3 is TGTGCCAGCAGCTTAGGTGCGGGGTATCATGAAAAACTGTTTTTT. Combining the CDR3 with reference TRBV11-2 and TRBJ1-4 gives the whole variable domain EAGVAQSPRYKIIEKRQSVAFWCNPISGHATLYWYQQILGQGPKLLIQFQNNGVVDDSQLPKDRFSAERLKGVDSTLKIQPAKLEDSAVYLCASSLGAGYHEKLFFGSGTQLSVL.

The chain uses TRBV24-1 and TRBJ2-1; D is uncertain. Trimming cost V 3 bases and J 0 bases, with 8 bases left between them. Per the germline V gene, CDR1 is KGHDR and CDR2 is SFDVKD. There are 15 residues in the CDR3. The CDR3 nucleotides read TGTGCCACCAGTGATAATCCCGGCTCCTACAATGAGCAGTTCTTC. This translates into CATSDNPGSYNEQFF.

The chain uses TRBV5-4 and TRBJ1-1, with 10 bases identical to TRBD1. The CDR3 has 15 residues. V was pared by 3 bases and J by 8 bases, with 10 bases of the junction left unmatched. From germline, CDR1 is SGHNT and CDR2 YYREEE (reference sequence). The CDR3 DNA follows: TGTGCCAGCAGCTCAAGGGACAGGGGTGGTCCCGAAGCTTTCTTT. Translation gives CASSSRDRGGPEAFF.

This clone was counted a few times. CDR3 loop: CASSLNAGTNTEAFF. DNA for the CDR3: TGCGCCAGCAGCTTAAACGCAGGTACGAACACTGAAGCTTTCTTT. The chain employs TRBV5-1 and TRBJ1-1, with D unclear. Trimming shortened V by 2 bases and J by 1 base, and 12 bases separated the two germline ends. Germline-derived CDR1 and CDR2 are SGHRS and YFSETQ. The CDR3 totals 15 residues.

The rearrangement joins TRBV3-1 (or the pseudogene TRBV3-2) to TRBJ1-2; 10 bases align to TRBD1. Germline V CDR1 and CDR2: LGHDT, YNNKEL (reference sequence). The CDR3 consists of 13 residues. V was pared by 4 bases and J by 6 bases, with 2 bases of the junction left unmatched. CDR3 amino acids: CASSRGQGDGYTF. CDR3 bases: TGTGCCAGCAGCCGAGGACAGGGGGATGGCTACACCTTC.

The CDR3 spells CAKHQLNTEAFF. The CDR3 DNA reads TGTGCCAAACATCAGTTGAACACTGAAGCTTTCTTT. The chain combines TRBV12-3 or TRBV12-4 with TRBJ1-1; D not resolved. The V gene lost 10 bases and the J gene lost 0 bases, with 9 bases spanning the gap. CDR3 size: 12 residues.

The V and J genes are TRBV20-1 and TRBJ2-2, with unresolved D. CDR1 is DFQATT, CDR2 SNEGSKA, per germline (reference sequence). The V end was cut by 3 bases, the J end by 7 bases, with 6 bases between. The length of the CDR3 is 11 residues. Here the CDR3 DNA reads TGCAGTGCTAGGTCGGGCGGGGAGCTGTTTTTT. It yields the protein CSARSGGELFF.

This sequence joins TRBV2 and TRBJ2-5; TRBD2 agrees at 13 bases. The V gene end was trimmed by 8 bases and the J gene end by 5 bases; junction bases not matched to a gene: 5. The CDR3 has 14 amino acids. The germline CDR1 and CDR2 sequences are SNHLY and FYNNEI. CDR3 in DNA: TGTGCCAGCCCGACTAGCGGGAGGTCGGAGACCCAGTACTTC. This translates into CASPTSGRSETQYF.

This clone was seen a single time. The rearrangement links TRBV6-5 to TRBJ2-7; D unclear. CDR1 MNHEY and CDR2 SVGAGI come from the germline V gene. Between the trimmed V and J ends, which lost 5 bases and 2 bases, there was a span of 7 bases. This CDR3 region has 12 residues. CDR3 sequence: CASSPHTYEQYF. DNA of the CDR3: TGTGCCAGCAGTCCCCACACCTACGAGCAGTACTTC.

The rearrangement joins TRBV10-1 to TRBJ2-2, with D perhaps matching TRBD2 (6 bases). The CDR3 is made up of 14 amino acids. Deletions cut 3 bases from V and 6 bases from J, with 11 bases between. Germline values: CDR1 WNHNN, CDR2 SYGVQD (reference sequence). The CDR3 DNA sequence: TGCGCCAGCAGTGAACGGCCGGGGGCCGGGGAGCTGTTTTTT. Translating gives CASSERPGAGELFF.

This chain joins TRBV24-1 and TRBJ2-7, with no clear D. Trimming removed 0 bases at V and 8 bases at J, with 4 bases between. This CDR3 comprises 11 residues. Germline loops: CDR1 KGHDR, CDR2 SFDVKD. The CDR3 spells CATSDLYKQYF. In DNA, the CDR3 is TGTGCCACCAGTGATTTGTACAAGCAGTACTTC.

This clone is judged medium-sized. The CDR3 protein is CASSPWGLNEQFF. The CDR3 DNA follows: TGTGCCAGCAGCCCATGGGGACTGAATGAGCAGTTCTTC. This sequence joins TRBV7-3 and TRBJ2-1; a weak D match, TRBD2 (6 bases). Germline V gene lookup returns CDR1 SGHTA and CDR2 FQGTGA. The CDR3 is made up of 13 amino acids. V lost 5 bases to trimming and J lost 7 bases, with 12 bases between them. Looking up the rest from reference TRBV7-3 and TRBJ2-1 gives the full variable domain: GAGVSQTPSNKVTEKGKYVELRCDPISGHTALYWYRQSLGQGPEFLIYFQGTGAADDSGLPNDRFFAVRPEGSVSTLKIQRTERGDSAVYLCASSPWGLNEQFFGPGTRLTVL.

V and J are TRBV18 and TRBJ1-6; D gene unclear. Trimming cost V 4 bases and J 7 bases, with 14 bases left between them. The V gene's germline CDR1 is KGHSH and CDR2 LQKENI. CDR3 length: 15 residues. CDR3 sequence: CASSRQTEANSPLHF. Here the CDR3 DNA reads TGTGCCAGCTCACGCCAAACGGAGGCGAATTCACCCCTCCACTTT.

This clone was found once. This rearrangement joins TRBV11-1 to TRBJ1-1; 7 bases are shared with TRBD1. Germline values: CDR1 SGHAT, CDR2 FQDESV (reference sequence). The CDR3 length is 14 residues. Trimming took 5 bases from V and 1 from J; bases not matched to a gene: 4. CDR3 DNA: TGTGCCAGCAGCCATAGGGGGCGGAACACTGAAGCTTTCTTT. Translated: CASSHRGRNTEAFF.

The chain employs TRBV6-5 and TRBJ1-2, with D tentatively TRBD1 (5 bases). Deletions cut 9 bases from V and 4 bases from J, with 18 bases between. The CDR3 spans 14 residues. Per germline, CDR1 MNHEY and CDR2 SVGAGI. The CDR3 bases are TGTGCCAGTGACGGGGGGAGGGGACTCTATGGCTACACCTTC. It encodes CASDGGRGLYGYTF.

A note on this clone: The sample carries other DNA sequences with the same CDR3. The chain uses TRBV28 and TRBJ2-2; D ambiguous. Per the germline V gene, CDR1 is MDHEN and CDR2 is SYDVKM. V lost 6 bases to trimming and J lost 9 bases, with 20 bases between them. CDR3 size: 15 residues. This chain's CDR3 is CASSNTLSPPRELFF. The CDR3 DNA sequence: TGTGCCAGCAGCAATACTTTATCCCCCCCCCGGGAGCTGTTTTTT.

The gene calls are TRBV2 and TRBJ1-5, with 9 nucleotides matching TRBD1. This CDR3 spans 14 amino acids. The V and J ends lost 7 bases and 1 base, in that order; junction bases with no gene match: 2. Germline lookup yields CDR1 SNHLY and CDR2 FYNNEI. The CDR3 protein is CASNGQGSNQPQHF. Written as DNA, the CDR3 is TGTGCCAGCAACGGACAGGGGAGCAATCAGCCCCAGCATTTT.

The gene calls are TRBV5-1 and TRBJ1-4; weak D call: TRBD1 (6 bases). From germline, CDR1 is SGHRS and CDR2 YFSETQ. Trimming removed 5 bases at V and 7 bases at J, with 21 bases between. The CDR3 spans 16 residues. The CDR3 DNA sequence: TGCGCCAGCAGACCGAGGAACAGGGTCTCTGGTGAAAAACTGTTTTTT. This codes for CASRPRNRVSGEKLFF. The whole variable domain, filled in from reference TRBV5-1 and TRBJ1-4, reads KAGVTQTPRYLIKTRGQQVTLSCSPISGHRSVSWYQQTPGQGLQFLFEYFSETQRNKGNFPGRFSGRQFSNSRSEMNVSTLELGDSALYLCASRPRNRVSGEKLFFGSGTQLSVL.

The rearrangement links TRBV30 to TRBJ2-1; D gene unclear. Germline values: CDR1 GTSNPN, CDR2 SVGIG (reference sequence). V was shortened by 3 bases and J by 5 bases, with 20 bases between the two germline ends. This CDR3 comprises 16 residues. CDR3 protein: CAWSPLGSFPNNEQFF. As DNA, the CDR3 is TGTGCCTGGAGCCCACTCGGGTCATTTCCCAACAATGAGCAGTTCTTC. The entire variable domain, with the rest obtained from reference TRBV30 and TRBJ2-1, is as follows: SQTIHQWPATLVQPVGSPLSLECTVEGTSNPNLYWYRQAAGRGLQLLFYSVGIGQISSEVPQNLSASRPQDRQFILSSKKLLLSDSGFYLCAWSPLGSFPNNEQFFGPGTRLTVL.

This clone is a singleton in its sample. The rearrangement links TRBV7-9 to TRBJ1-1; the D is unclear. Trimming took off 2 bases at V and 3 bases at J, with 7 bases between the two ends. The germline gives CDR1 SEHNR, CDR2 FQNEAQ (reference sequence). The CDR3 contains 13 residues. The CDR3, as DNA: TGTGCCAGCAGCTTATCGGGGTACACTGAAGCTTTCTTT. Its protein product is CASSLSGYTEAFF.